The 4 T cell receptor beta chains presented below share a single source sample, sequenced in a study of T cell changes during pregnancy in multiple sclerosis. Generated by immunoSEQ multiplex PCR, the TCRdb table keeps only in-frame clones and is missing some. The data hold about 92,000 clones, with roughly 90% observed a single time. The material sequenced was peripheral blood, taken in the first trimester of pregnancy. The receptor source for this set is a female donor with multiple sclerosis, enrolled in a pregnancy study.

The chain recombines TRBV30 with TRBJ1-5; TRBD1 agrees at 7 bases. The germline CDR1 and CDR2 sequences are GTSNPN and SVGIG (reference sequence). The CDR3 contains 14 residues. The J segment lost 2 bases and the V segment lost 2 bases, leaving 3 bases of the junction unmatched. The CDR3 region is CAWSRQGGNQPQHF. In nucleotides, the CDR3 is TGTGCCTGGAGTAGACAGGGCGGCAATCAGCCCCAGCATTTT.

The CDR3 DNA reads TGTGCCAGCGCCCCGACTCCTAGAGTCCCCGAGCAGTACTTC. This gives the protein CASAPTPRVPEQYF. The chain recombines TRBV2 with TRBJ2-7; D gene unclear. V was trimmed by 8 bases and J by 6 bases, leaving 20 bases between them. The germline gives CDR1 SNHLY, CDR2 FYNNEI. The CDR3 is made up of 14 amino acids.

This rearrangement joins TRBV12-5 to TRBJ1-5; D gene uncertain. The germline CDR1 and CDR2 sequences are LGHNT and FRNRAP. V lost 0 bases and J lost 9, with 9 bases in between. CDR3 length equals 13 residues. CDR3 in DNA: TGTGCTAGTGGTTTGGTCCGTTTGTGGCCCCAGCATTTT. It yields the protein CASGLVRLWPQHF.

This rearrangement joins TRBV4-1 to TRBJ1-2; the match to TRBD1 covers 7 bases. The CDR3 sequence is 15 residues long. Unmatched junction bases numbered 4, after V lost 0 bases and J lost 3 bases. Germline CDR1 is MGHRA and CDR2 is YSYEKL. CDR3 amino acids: CASSQETGFDYGYTF. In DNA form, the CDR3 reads TGCGCCAGCAGCCAAGAGACAGGGTTTGACTATGGCTACACCTTC.